These 16 T cell receptor beta chains were all obtained from the same sample, sequenced in a study of blood T cell repertoires in COVID-19. The assay was immunoSEQ multiplex PCR, and TCRdb's table has in-frame clones only and misses some. The data hold 100,000 or so clones, with around four fifths observed a single time. The sample taken for sequencing was peripheral blood. The receptors originated from a human donor in a cohort sampled during active COVID-19.

The V and J genes are TRBV18 and TRBJ1-5, with D unclear. V was trimmed by 5 bases and J by 4 bases, leaving 9 bases between them. The CDR3 covers 13 residues. Germline loops: CDR1 KGHSH, CDR2 LQKENI. In nucleotides, the CDR3 is TGTGCCAGCTCAATCGGGGAGAATCAGCCCCAGCATTTT. Protein sequence: CASSIGENQPQHF.

The J gene is TRBJ2-7, the V gene TRBV7-2; 7 bases align to TRBD1. Germline assignment: CDR1 SGHTA and CDR2 FQGNSA. The V gene end was trimmed by 5 bases and the J gene end by 2 bases; junction bases not matched to a gene: 9. The CDR3 is 15 residues long. This chain's CDR3 is CASSPDRAVPYEQYF. CDR3 coding DNA: TGTGCCAGCAGCCCCGACAGGGCGGTCCCCTACGAGCAGTACTTC.

The chain uses TRBV7-2 and TRBJ1-5; D is perhaps TRBD1 (5 bases). The germline V gene encodes CDR1 SGHTA and CDR2 FQGNSA. This CDR3 has 15 residues. Between the trimmed V and J ends, which lost 3 bases and 0 bases, there was a span of 9 bases. The CDR3 DNA reads TGTGCCAGCAGCTTTGTAGGGGATAGCAATCAGCCCCAGCATTTT. It encodes CASSFVGDSNQPQHF.

The chain couples TRBV6-1 to TRBJ1-5; D gene uncertain. The ends were cut back, 2 bases at V and 4 bases at J, with 6 bases in the middle. CDR3 length equals 13 residues. Germline V gene data show CDR1 as MNHNS and CDR2 as SASEGT. The CDR3 DNA sequence: TGTGCCAGCAGTGAACGAGGAAATCAGCCCCAGCATTTT. Amino acids: CASSERGNQPQHF.

This clone occurred a few times. V gene TRBV19 combines with J gene TRBJ2-3; no reliable D call. The CDR3 extends over 13 amino acids. V lost 10 bases, J lost 0 bases, and 11 bases lay in between. Germline loops: CDR1 LNHDA, CDR2 SQIVND (reference sequence). CDR3 in amino acids: CATTLVSTDTQYF. The CDR3, as DNA: TGTGCCACCACTTTGGTAAGCACAGATACGCAGTATTTT.

The CDR3 nucleotides are TGTGCCAGCAGCTTAATACCGACTAGCGGGGGCCTGGTGCAGTTCTTC. It specifies CASSLIPTSGGLVQFF. V gene TRBV7-3 combines with J gene TRBJ2-1; 12 nucleotides line up with TRBD2. J lost 12 bases, V lost 1 base, and 10 bases had no gene match. The germline gives CDR1 SGHTA, CDR2 FQGTGA. The CDR3 is 16 amino acids.

The CDR3 DNA follows: TGTGCCAGCAGCTTAGATCTGACAGGTGGAAACACTGAAGCTTTCTTT. It specifies CASSLDLTGGNTEAFF. The chain joins TRBV11-2 to TRBJ1-1, with a possible D match to TRBD1 (6 bases). Looked up from germline, CDR1 is SGHAT and CDR2 is FQNNGV. The CDR3 has 16 residues. V lost 0 bases and J 2 bases, leaving 13 bases between the germline ends.

This chain links TRBV7-2 with TRBJ2-3, with D uncertain. Germline CDR1 is SGHTA and CDR2 is FQGNSA. V was trimmed by 0 bases and J by 0 bases, leaving 13 bases between them. The CDR3 is 17 residues long. CDR3 sequence reads: CASSLALLSLSTDTQYF. The CDR3 DNA follows: TGTGCCAGCAGCTTAGCGCTTCTCAGTTTAAGCACAGATACGCAGTATTTT.

The V and J genes are TRBV5-6 and TRBJ2-3; 10 bases line up with TRBD2. CDR1 is SGHDT and CDR2 is YYEEEE in the germline V gene. There are 18 residues in the CDR3. The trim removed 3 bases at V and 5 bases at J, leaving 15 bases unmatched. The CDR3 protein is CASSYPFVSGRAIDTQYF. For the CDR3, the DNA is TGTGCCAGCAGCTACCCGTTTGTCAGCGGGAGGGCCATAGATACGCAGTATTTT.

The chain employs TRBV19 and TRBJ2-2; no clear D. Per germline, CDR1 LNHDA and CDR2 SQIVND (reference sequence). There are 17 residues in the CDR3. Trimming removed 7 bases from V and 2 bases from J, with 20 bases in between. The CDR3 loop is CASTPLERGVNTGELFF. In DNA form, the CDR3 reads TGTGCCAGTACCCCCCTTGAGAGAGGAGTAAACACCGGGGAGCTGTTTTTT.

The chain recombines TRBV2 with TRBJ1-2; D ambiguous. The CDR3 covers 15 residues. Germline lookup yields CDR1 SNHLY and CDR2 FYNNEI. Trimming cost V 4 bases and J 7 bases, with 19 bases left between them. The CDR3, as DNA: TGTGCCAGCAGTGGTGTAGCGCTAAAGGGCGGTGGCTACACCTTC. Residues: CASSGVALKGGGYTF. The whole variable domain, filled in from reference TRBV2 and TRBJ1-2, reads EPEVTQTPSHQVTQMGQEVILRCVPISNHLYFYWYRQILGQKVEFLVSFYNNEISEKSEIFDDQFSVERPDGSNFTLKIRSTKLEDSAMYFCASSGVALKGGGYTFGSGTRLTVV.

The genes are TRBV19 and TRBJ2-6; a weak D match, TRBD1 (6 bases). Germline values: CDR1 LNHDA, CDR2 SQIVND (reference sequence). The V end lost 8 bases, the J end lost 0 bases, and 14 bases lay between the germline ends. The CDR3 sequence is 16 residues long. The CDR3, as DNA: TGTGCCAGTGGAAGGGGGTTCAGCTCTGGGGCCAACGTCCTGACTTTC. Encoded protein: CASGRGFSSGANVLTF.

This sequence joins TRBV20-1 and TRBJ2-2; 7 bases map to TRBD2. Germline CDR1 and CDR2: DFQATT and SNEGSKA (reference sequence). Unmatched junction bases numbered 7, after V lost 3 bases and J lost 0 bases. The CDR3 consists of 16 residues. The CDR3 bases are TGCAGTGCTAGTGTCGGACTAGTGGCGAACACCGGGGAGCTGTTTTTT. Its protein product is CSASVGLVANTGELFF.

The rearrangement joins TRBV11-3 to TRBJ2-1; possibly TRBD1 for D (6 bases). V lost 1 base and J lost 1, with 8 bases in between. CDR3 size: 15 residues. Germline-derived CDR1 and CDR2 are SGHNT and YENEEA. CDR3 in DNA: TGTGCCAGCAGCTTAGGGGACACATCCTACAATGAGCAGTTCTTC. It specifies CASSLGDTSYNEQFF.

The sample holds one count of this clone. The chain combines TRBV9 with TRBJ2-1, with 9 positions matching TRBD2. Looked up from germline, CDR1 is SGDLS and CDR2 is YYNGEE. There are 17 residues in the CDR3. Trimming at V came to 4 bases and at J to 0 bases, leaving 8 bases not matched to a gene. The CDR3 protein is CASSPRLAADSYNEQFF. CDR3 in DNA: TGTGCCAGCAGCCCAAGACTAGCGGCGGACTCCTACAATGAGCAGTTCTTC.

The chain couples TRBV6-5 to TRBJ2-1; D unclear. This CDR3 spans 14 amino acids. Per the germline V gene, CDR1 is MNHEY and CDR2 is SVGAGI. Trimming took 4 bases from V and 5 from J, leaving 12 bases between them. The CDR3 reads CASSSGSSDNEQFF. In DNA, the CDR3 is TGTGCCAGCAGTTCCGGGTCGTCTGACAATGAGCAGTTCTTC.